The next 25 T cell receptor beta chains were all read from a single sample in a study of cytomegalovirus exposure and HLA in healthy donors. The PCR made use of 60 Vbeta and 13 Jbeta primers. Only in-frame clones appear in the TCRdb table, and some are missing; sequencing was by immunoSEQ multiplex PCR. The sample has 150,000 to 200,000 clones; around 86% are singletons. Sequencing was performed on PBMCs. Every receptor here comes from a young woman in good health and CMV-seronegative.

The rearrangement joins TRBV6-1 to TRBJ2-1; a weak D match, TRBD2 (6 bases). CDR1 MNHNS and CDR2 SASEGT come from the germline V gene. The CDR3 covers 15 residues. Between the trimmed V and J ends, which lost 0 bases and 6 bases, there was a span of 12 bases. The CDR3 region is CASSEASGSRNEQFF. The CDR3 DNA is TGTGCCAGCAGTGAAGCCAGCGGGTCGCGCAATGAGCAGTTCTTC.

The chain has TRBV7-2 and TRBJ2-1; 7 bases are a match to TRBD2. J lost 7 bases, V lost 4 bases, and 13 bases had no gene match. The length of the CDR3 is 16 residues. The germline V gene has CDR1 SGHTA and CDR2 FQGNSA. The CDR3 DNA follows: TGTGCCAGCAGCTCCTCCGTTGGGGGGGGAGGGAATGAGCAGTTCTTC. It translates to CASSSSVGGGGNEQFF.

The rearrangement links TRBV6-5 to TRBJ2-5, with 7 bases aligning to TRBD1. The ends lost 2 bases at V and 4 bases at J; junction bases unmatched: 1. Germline V CDR1 and CDR2: MNHEY, SVGAGI. CDR3 size: 13 residues. In nucleotides, the CDR3 is TGTGCCAGCAGTTACGACAGGGCAGAGACCCAGTACTTC. Translation: CASSYDRAETQYF.

The chain recombines TRBV4-3 with TRBJ2-7, with 10 positions matching TRBD2. Trimming at V came to 1 base and at J to 0 bases, leaving 3 bases not matched to a gene. The germline gives CDR1 LGHNA, CDR2 YSLEER. The length of the CDR3 is 16 residues. The CDR3 nucleotides are TGCGCCAGCAGCCAAGGTCTAGCGGGAGCCTCCTACGAGCAGTACTTC. As protein: CASSQGLAGASYEQYF.

The V gene is TRBV6-5, the J gene TRBJ1-3, with D unclear. CDR3 length: 13 amino acids. CDR1 is MNHEY and CDR2 is SVGAGI in the germline V gene. Deletions cut 4 bases from V and 1 base from J, with 5 bases between. The CDR3 spells CASSFRSGNTIYF. For the CDR3, the DNA is TGTGCCAGCAGTTTCCGTTCTGGAAACACCATATATTTT.

The V and J genes are TRBV6-6 and TRBJ1-4, with TRBD1 identical over 8 bases. This CDR3 has 14 amino acids. After removal of 5 bases from V and 4 bases from J, the junction contained 3 bases not matched to a gene. Germline V lookup: CDR1 MNHNY, CDR2 SVGAGI (reference sequence). The CDR3 nucleotides read TGTGCCAGCAGTGTACAGGGGGATAATGAAAAACTGTTTTTT. Its protein is CASSVQGDNEKLFF.

V is TRBV9 and J is TRBJ2-4, with D tentatively TRBD1 (6 bases). Trimming removed 4 bases at V and 7 bases at J, with 21 bases between. Germline CDR1 and CDR2: SGDLS and YYNGEE. The CDR3 totals 16 residues. The CDR3 DNA reads as TGTGCCAGCAGCCCCCAGGGGCAGGGAGTTGTGAACATTCAGTACTTC. Translation: CASSPQGQGVVNIQYF. Combining the CDR3 with reference TRBV9 and TRBJ2-4 gives the whole variable domain DSGVTQTPKHLITATGQRVTLRCSPRSGDLSVYWYQQSLDQGLQFLIQYYNGEERAKGNILERFSAQQFPDLHSELNLSSLELGDSALYFCASSPQGQGVVNIQYFGAGTRLSVL.

The chain carries TRBV5-4 and TRBJ2-7; TRBD1 aligns across 8 bases. After removal of 0 bases from V and 4 bases from J, the junction contained 3 bases not matched to a gene. The CDR3 sequence is 14 residues long. Germline loops: CDR1 SGHNT, CDR2 YYREEE (reference sequence). CDR3 nucleotide sequence: TGTGCCAGCAGCTTGGGGACAGGGCAGTACGAGCAGTACTTC. It codes for CASSLGTGQYEQYF. Full variable domain (missing parts from reference TRBV5-4 and TRBJ2-7): ETGVTQSPTHLIKTRGQQVTLRCSSQSGHNTVSWYQQALGQGPQFIFQYYREEENGRGNFPPRFSGLQFPNYSSELNVNALELDDSALYLCASSLGTGQYEQYFGPGTRLTVT.

The chain joins TRBV19 to TRBJ2-7, with D uncertain. Germline loops: CDR1 LNHDA, CDR2 SQIVND (reference sequence). The CDR3 is made up of 15 amino acids. Trimming shortened V by 6 bases and J by 2 bases, and 17 bases separated the two germline ends. For the CDR3, the DNA is TGTGCCAGTAGCCTCCTACCGGGTTCACCCTACGAGCAGTACTTC. This sequence encodes CASSLLPGSPYEQYF.

This clone was detected only a few times. The chain employs TRBV11-3 and TRBJ2-7; a possible D gene is TRBD2 (6 bases). V lost 2 bases and J lost 3, with 8 bases in between. The CDR3 sequence is 13 residues long. Germline-derived CDR1 and CDR2 are SGHNT and YENEEA. The CDR3 protein is CASSLRRDYEQYF. In nucleotides, the CDR3 is TGTGCCAGCAGCTTACGGCGGGACTACGAGCAGTACTTC.

The chain combines TRBV4-1 with TRBJ2-7, with 12 bases lining up with TRBD2. Trimming at V came to 4 bases and at J to 1 base, leaving 2 bases not matched to a gene. Germline-derived CDR1 and CDR2 are MGHRA and YSYEKL. The CDR3 runs 15 residues. The CDR3 DNA reads TGCGCCAGCAGCCCGACTAGCGGGAGTTCCTACGAGCAGTACTTC. Its translation: CASSPTSGSSYEQYF.

This clone came up once. The J gene is TRBJ1-6, the V gene TRBV6-6, with 8 bases lining up with TRBD1. The V and J ends lost 0 bases and 7 bases, in that order; junction bases with no gene match: 5. Germline loops: CDR1 MNHNY, CDR2 SVGAGI (reference sequence). The CDR3 runs to 16 residues. CDR3: CASSYSWTGINSPLHF. The CDR3 DNA is TGTGCCAGCAGTTACTCATGGACAGGGATAAATTCACCCCTCCACTTT.

The rearrangement uses TRBV11-1 and TRBJ2-5, with D tentatively TRBD1 (6 bases). CDR3 length equals 16 residues. Trimming pared 1 base from V and 2 bases from J, leaving 14 bases between. Germline loops: CDR1 SGHAT, CDR2 FQDESV (reference sequence). The CDR3 sequence: CASSLGRGGRQETQYF. CDR3 nucleotide sequence: TGTGCCAGCAGCTTAGGCAGGGGCGGGCGGCAAGAGACCCAGTACTTC.

The chain has TRBV29-1 and TRBJ2-4, with unresolved D. V dropped 6 bases and J dropped 0 bases, with 6 bases sitting between them. Germline V lookup: CDR1 SQVTM, CDR2 ANQGSEA. The CDR3 has 12 amino acids. The CDR3 DNA reads TGCAGCGTCCACTTAGCCAAAAACATTCAGTACTTC. Translation: CSVHLAKNIQYF.

The gene calls are TRBV28 and TRBJ2-5, with D unresolved. Germline values: CDR1 MDHEN, CDR2 SYDVKM. The CDR3 extends over 11 amino acids. The V end was cut by 6 bases, the J end by 5 bases, with 7 bases between. The CDR3 spells CASSARETQYF. The CDR3 coding sequence is TGTGCCAGCAGCGCCCGGGAGACCCAGTACTTC.

This clone was detected only once. This rearrangement joins TRBV18 to TRBJ2-3; 8 bases match TRBD1. Germline values: CDR1 KGHSH, CDR2 LQKENI. This CDR3 is built from 17 residues. The J segment lost 3 bases and the V segment lost 3 bases, leaving 11 bases of the junction unmatched. CDR3 loop: CASSPPRTGRATDTQYF. The CDR3 DNA reads as TGTGCCAGCTCACCCCCGCGGACAGGGAGAGCAACAGATACGCAGTATTTT. Looking up the rest from reference TRBV18 and TRBJ2-3 gives the full variable domain: NAGVMQNPRHLVRRRGQEARLRCSPMKGHSHVYWYRQLPEEGLKFMVYLQKENIIDESGMPKERFSAEFPKEGPSILRIQQVVRGDSAAYFCASSPPRTGRATDTQYFGPGTRLTVL.

The chain links TRBV6-5 to TRBJ1-2, with D maybe TRBD1 (5 bases). Between the trimmed V and J ends, which lost 0 bases and 5 bases, there was a span of 13 bases. CDR1 and CDR2 (germline): MNHEY, SVGAGI. The CDR3 is made up of 15 amino acids. Here the CDR3 reads CASSYSAQGGYGYTF. CDR3 DNA sequence: TGTGCCAGCAGTTACTCGGCGCAGGGTGGATATGGCTACACCTTC.

The chain recombines TRBV10-3 with TRBJ1-1; D is unclear. The CDR3 consists of 12 residues. CDR1 and CDR2 from the germline V gene are ENHRY and SYGVKD. Trimming shortened V by 2 bases and J by 3 bases, and 4 bases separated the two germline ends. As DNA, the CDR3 is TGTGCCATCAGTGAGGGCTACACTGAAGCTTTCTTT. It is translated as CAISEGYTEAFF.

This sequence joins TRBV6-1 and TRBJ2-2; the match to TRBD2 covers 11 bases. Germline loops: CDR1 MNHNS, CDR2 SASEGT. V lost 6 bases, J lost 6 bases, and 3 bases stayed unmatched. The length of the CDR3 is 14 residues. This chain's CDR3 is CASRYSGGAGELFF. In nucleotides, the CDR3 is TGTGCCAGCAGATATAGCGGGGGGGCCGGGGAGCTGTTTTTT.

This clone was recorded a few times. The chain joins TRBV9 to TRBJ2-3, with D perhaps TRBD2 (5 bases). The germline V and J ends were trimmed by 0 bases and 2 bases, with 7 bases remaining between them. CDR1 and CDR2 from the germline V gene are SGDLS and YYNGEE. The CDR3 runs to 14 residues. The CDR3 DNA reads as TGTGCCAGCAGCGTAGCGGACTTCACAGATACGCAGTATTTT. It codes for CASSVADFTDTQYF.

The chain combines TRBV7-6 with TRBJ2-1, with TRBD1 matching over 10 bases. The CDR3 consists of 15 residues. After removal of 6 bases from V and 8 bases from J, the junction contained 10 bases not matched to a gene. Germline V lookup: CDR1 SGHVS, CDR2 FNYEAQ. The CDR3 sequence is CASSPSRQGAYEQFF. CDR3 nucleotide sequence: TGTGCCAGCAGTCCCTCGAGACAGGGGGCCTATGAGCAGTTCTTC.

This clone was picked up one time. The chain recombines TRBV2 with TRBJ1-4; no definite D call. The CDR3 sequence is 13 residues long. Trimming took off 7 bases at V and 7 bases at J, with 13 bases between the two ends. Germline lookup yields CDR1 SNHLY and CDR2 FYNNEI. The CDR3 DNA is TGTGCCAGCATTACTTTCGGGGTTGAAAAACTGTTTTTT. It specifies CASITFGVEKLFF.

J is TRBJ2-7 and V is TRBV7-6, with TRBD2 identical over 8 bases. CDR1 is SGHVS and CDR2 is FNYEAQ in the germline V gene. The V and J ends lost 1 base and 2 bases, in that order; junction bases with no gene match: 4. The CDR3 extends over 15 amino acids. The CDR3 sequence: CASSLVTSEAYEQYF. The CDR3 DNA follows: TGTGCCAGCAGCTTAGTGACTAGCGAAGCCTACGAGCAGTACTTC.

The chain couples TRBV7-8 to TRBJ2-3; tentatively, D is TRBD1 (6 bases). This CDR3 is 14 amino acids long. The germline V and J ends were trimmed by 5 bases and 5 bases, with 14 bases remaining between them. CDR1 and CDR2 from the germline V gene are SGHVS and FQNEAQ. The CDR3 here is CASSLGTTKDTQYF. CDR3 coding DNA: TGTGCCAGCAGCCTTGGGACAACCAAAGATACGCAGTATTTT. The whole variable domain, remainder taken from reference TRBV7-8 and TRBJ2-3, is GAGVSQSPRYKVAKRGQDVALRCDPISGHVSLFWYQQALGQGPEFLTYFQNEAQLDKSGLPSDRFFAERPEGSVSTLKIQRTQQEDSAVYLCASSLGTTKDTQYFGPGTRLTVL.

This chain joins TRBV15 and TRBJ2-6; D call uncertain. Trimming took off 3 bases at V and 0 bases at J, with 6 bases between the two ends. The CDR3 consists of 15 residues. CDR1 and CDR2 (germline): LNHNV, YYDKDF (reference sequence). In nucleotides, the CDR3 is TGTGCCACCAGCAGGGTGAGCTCTGGGGCCAACGTCCTGACTTTC. Its protein product is CATSRVSSGANVLTF. Combining the CDR3 with reference TRBV15 and TRBJ2-6 gives the whole variable domain DAMVIQNPRYQVTQFGKPVTLSCSQTLNHNVMYWYQQKSSQAPKLLFHYYDKDFNNEADTPDNFQSRRPNTSFCFLDIRSPGLGDTAMYLCATSRVSSGANVLTFGAGSRLTVL.